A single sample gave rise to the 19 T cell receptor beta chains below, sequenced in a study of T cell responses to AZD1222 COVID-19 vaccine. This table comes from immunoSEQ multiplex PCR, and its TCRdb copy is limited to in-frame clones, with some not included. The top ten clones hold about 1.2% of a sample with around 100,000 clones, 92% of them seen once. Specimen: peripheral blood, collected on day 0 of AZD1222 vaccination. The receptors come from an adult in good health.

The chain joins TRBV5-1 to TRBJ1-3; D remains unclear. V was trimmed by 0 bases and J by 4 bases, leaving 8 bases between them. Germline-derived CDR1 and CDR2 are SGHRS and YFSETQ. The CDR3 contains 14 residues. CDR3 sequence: CASSLDPVGNTIYF. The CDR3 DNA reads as TGCGCCAGCAGCTTGGATCCGGTGGGAAACACCATATATTTT.

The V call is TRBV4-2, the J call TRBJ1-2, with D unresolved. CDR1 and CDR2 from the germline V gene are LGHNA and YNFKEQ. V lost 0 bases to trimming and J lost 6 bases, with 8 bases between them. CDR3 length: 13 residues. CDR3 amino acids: CASSQDRTDGYTF. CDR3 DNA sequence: TGTGCCAGCAGCCAAGATCGTACAGATGGCTACACCTTC.

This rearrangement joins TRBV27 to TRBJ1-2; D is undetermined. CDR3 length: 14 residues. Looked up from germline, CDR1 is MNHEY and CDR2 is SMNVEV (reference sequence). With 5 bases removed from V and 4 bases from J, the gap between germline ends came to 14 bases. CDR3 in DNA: TGTGCCAGCAGTGGAGGGCCGCGTACCTATGGCTACACCTTC. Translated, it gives CASSGGPRTYGYTF.

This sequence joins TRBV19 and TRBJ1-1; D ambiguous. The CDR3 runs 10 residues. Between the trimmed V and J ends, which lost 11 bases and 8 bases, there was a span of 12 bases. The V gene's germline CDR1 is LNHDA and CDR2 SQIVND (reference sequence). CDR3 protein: CAPKYQEAFF. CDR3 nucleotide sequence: TGTGCCCCCAAGTACCAAGAAGCTTTCTTT.

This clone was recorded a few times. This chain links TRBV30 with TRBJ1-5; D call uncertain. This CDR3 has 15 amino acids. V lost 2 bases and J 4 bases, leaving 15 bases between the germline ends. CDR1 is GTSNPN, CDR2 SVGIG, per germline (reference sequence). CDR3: CAWSKGTDSNQPQHF. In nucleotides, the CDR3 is TGTGCCTGGAGTAAGGGAACAGATAGTAATCAGCCCCAGCATTTT.

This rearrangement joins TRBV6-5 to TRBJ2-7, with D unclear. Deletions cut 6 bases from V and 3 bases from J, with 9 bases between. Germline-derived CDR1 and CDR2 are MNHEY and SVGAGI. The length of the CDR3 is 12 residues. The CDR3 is CASSPDGYEQYF. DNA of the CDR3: TGTGCCAGCAGCCCGGACGGCTACGAGCAGTACTTC.

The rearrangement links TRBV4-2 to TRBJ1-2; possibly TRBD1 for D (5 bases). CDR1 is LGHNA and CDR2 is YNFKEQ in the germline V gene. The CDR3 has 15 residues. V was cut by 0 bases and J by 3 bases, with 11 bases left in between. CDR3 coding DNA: TGTGCCAGCAGCCAAGAGAGTGTCAGGGACTATGGCTACACCTTC. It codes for CASSQESVRDYGYTF.

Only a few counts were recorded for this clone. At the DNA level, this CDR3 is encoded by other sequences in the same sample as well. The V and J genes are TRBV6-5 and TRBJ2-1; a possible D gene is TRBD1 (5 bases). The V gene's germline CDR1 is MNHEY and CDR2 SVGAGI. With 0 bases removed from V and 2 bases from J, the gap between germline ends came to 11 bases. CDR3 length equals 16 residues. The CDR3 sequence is CASSYSNRGPYNEQFF. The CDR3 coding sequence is TGTGCCAGCAGTTACTCGAATAGGGGCCCCTACAATGAGCAGTTCTTC.

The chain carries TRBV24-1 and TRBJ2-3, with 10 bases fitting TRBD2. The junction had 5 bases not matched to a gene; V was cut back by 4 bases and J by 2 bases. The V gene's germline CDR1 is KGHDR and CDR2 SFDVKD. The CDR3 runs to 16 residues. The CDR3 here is CATSELAGAPTDTQYF. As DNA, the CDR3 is TGTGCCACCAGTGAGCTAGCGGGAGCTCCCACAGATACGCAGTATTTT.

CDR3 in DNA: TGTGCCAGCAGTGAAGCGGGGGCAAGGCCGGGACGACTATTCTCTGGGGCCAACGTCCTGACTTTC. Its protein product is CASSEAGARPGRLFSGANVLTF. The chain employs TRBV2 and TRBJ2-6, with a weak D call TRBD1 (6 bases). In germline, CDR1 is SNHLY, CDR2 FYNNEI. The CDR3 is made up of 22 amino acids. Deletions cut 0 bases from V and 0 bases from J, with 24 bases between.

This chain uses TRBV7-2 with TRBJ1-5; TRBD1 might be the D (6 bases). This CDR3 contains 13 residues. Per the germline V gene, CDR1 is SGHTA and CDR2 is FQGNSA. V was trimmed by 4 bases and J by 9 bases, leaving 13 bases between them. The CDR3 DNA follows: TGTGCCAGCAGCTCCGACAGGATGACGCCCCAGCATTTT. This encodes CASSSDRMTPQHF.

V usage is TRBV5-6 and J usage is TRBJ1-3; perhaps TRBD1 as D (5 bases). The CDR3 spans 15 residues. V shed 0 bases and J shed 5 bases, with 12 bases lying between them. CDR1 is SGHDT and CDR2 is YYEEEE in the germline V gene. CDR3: CASSLEGVGRNTIYF. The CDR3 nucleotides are TGTGCCAGCAGCTTGGAAGGGGTCGGGAGAAACACCATATATTTT.

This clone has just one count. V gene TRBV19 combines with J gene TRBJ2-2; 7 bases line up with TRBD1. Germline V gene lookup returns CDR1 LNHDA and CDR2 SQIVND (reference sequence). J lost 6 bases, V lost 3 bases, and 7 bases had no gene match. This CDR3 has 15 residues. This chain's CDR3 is CASSIVGTVAGELFF. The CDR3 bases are TGTGCCAGTAGTATTGTGGGGACAGTAGCCGGGGAGCTGTTTTTT.

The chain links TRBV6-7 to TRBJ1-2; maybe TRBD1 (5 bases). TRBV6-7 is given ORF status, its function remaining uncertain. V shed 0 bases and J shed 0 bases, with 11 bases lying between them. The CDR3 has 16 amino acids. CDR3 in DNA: TGTGCCAGCAGTTACTCGCCGGCAGGGCCTAACTATGGCTACACCTTC. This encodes CASSYSPAGPNYGYTF.

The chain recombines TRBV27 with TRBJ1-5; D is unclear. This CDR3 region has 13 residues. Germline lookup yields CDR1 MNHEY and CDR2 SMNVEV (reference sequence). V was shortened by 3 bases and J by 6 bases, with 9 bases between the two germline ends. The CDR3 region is CASSFRGSQPQHF. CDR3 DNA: TGTGCCAGCAGTTTTCGGGGAAGTCAGCCCCAGCATTTT.

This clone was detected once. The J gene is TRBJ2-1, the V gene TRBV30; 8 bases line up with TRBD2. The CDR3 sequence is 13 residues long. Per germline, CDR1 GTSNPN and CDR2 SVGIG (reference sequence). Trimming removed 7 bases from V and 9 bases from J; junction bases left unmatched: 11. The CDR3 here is CASTSAGVGEQFF. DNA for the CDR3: TGTGCCTCAACTTCAGCGGGAGTCGGTGAGCAGTTCTTC.

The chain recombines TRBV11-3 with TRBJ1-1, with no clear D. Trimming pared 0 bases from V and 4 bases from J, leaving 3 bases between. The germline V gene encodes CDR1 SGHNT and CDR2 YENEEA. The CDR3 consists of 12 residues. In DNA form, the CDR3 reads TGTGCCAGCAGCTTAGATCGCACTGAAGCTTTCTTT. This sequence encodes CASSLDRTEAFF.

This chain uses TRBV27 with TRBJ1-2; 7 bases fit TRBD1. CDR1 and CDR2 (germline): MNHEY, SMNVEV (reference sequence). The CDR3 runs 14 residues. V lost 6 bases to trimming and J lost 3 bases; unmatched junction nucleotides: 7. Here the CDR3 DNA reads TGTGCCAGCAGCAGGGGGGGGCGCGACTATGGCTACACCTTC. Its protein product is CASSRGGRDYGYTF.

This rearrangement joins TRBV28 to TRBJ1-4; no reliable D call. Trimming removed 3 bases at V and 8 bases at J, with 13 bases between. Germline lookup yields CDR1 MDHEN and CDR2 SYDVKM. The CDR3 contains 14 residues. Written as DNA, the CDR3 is TGTGCCAGCAGTTTTCCCGCCGCACGCGAAAAACTGTTTTTT. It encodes CASSFPAAREKLFF.